This record covers a single TCR beta chain. Germline CDR1 is SGHTA and CDR2 is FQGNSA. The V and J ends lost 5 bases and 6 bases respectively, with 9 bases between them. The CDR3 contains 12 residues. The record originates from a study of tumor-infiltrating lymphocytes in localized non-small cell lung cancer. Clones were sequenced by immunoSEQ multiplex PCR, and TCRdb holds only the in-frame ones, with some missing. The sample contains about 12,000 clones, under 90% of which appear only once. Source material: lung tumor tissue. The V call is TRBV7-2, the J call TRBJ2-3; D uncertain. The sequence was obtained from a human donor with non-small cell lung cancer. As DNA, the CDR3 is TGTGCCAGCAGCCGAGTAGGCGATACGCAGTATTTT. Translating gives CASSRVGDTQYF.